The 9 T cell receptor beta chains below were found in one sample sequenced in a study of cytomegalovirus exposure and HLA in healthy donors. Data came from immunoSEQ multiplex PCR; TCRdb stores just in-frame clones and leaves some out. Of tens of thousands of clones in the sample, approximately 96% are singletons; the top ten hold roughly 0.78%. Sequenced sample: PBMCs. All receptors derive from a man younger than 35 in good health and CMV-seronegative.

The rearrangement joins TRBV27 to TRBJ2-3; 8 bases are a match to TRBD2. This CDR3 spans 15 amino acids. Germline CDR1 reads MNHEY; CDR2 reads SMNVEV (reference sequence). V dropped 2 bases and J dropped 3; count of bases not matched to a gene: 4. For the CDR3, the DNA is TGTGCCAGCAGTTTACGAGCTAGCGGGACAGATACGCAGTATTTT. Encoded protein: CASSLRASGTDTQYF.

The rearrangement uses TRBV13 and TRBJ2-1; 11 nucleotides match TRBD2. Looked up from germline, CDR1 is PRHDT and CDR2 is FYEKMQ (reference sequence). The length of the CDR3 is 17 residues. V shed 4 bases, J shed 7 bases, and the junction held 12 bases outside the gene matches. CDR3: CASSWRLAGLVGNEQFF. The CDR3 coding sequence is TGTGCCAGCAGCTGGAGACTAGCGGGATTAGTCGGGAATGAGCAGTTCTTC.

This chain joins TRBV6-5 and TRBJ2-2; TRBD1 agrees at 8 bases. V lost 6 bases and J lost 5; bases outside the gene matches: 8. This CDR3 region has 15 residues. Germline V lookup: CDR1 MNHEY, CDR2 SVGAGI. The CDR3: CASRMTGAGTGELFF. The CDR3 coding sequence is TGTGCCAGCAGGATGACAGGGGCCGGGACCGGGGAGCTGTTTTTT.

The rearrangement links TRBV30 to TRBJ1-1; 9 nucleotides line up with TRBD1. Germline V gene lookup returns CDR1 GTSNPN and CDR2 SVGIG (reference sequence). After removal of 1 base from V and 1 base from J, the junction contained 7 bases not matched to a gene. There are 16 residues in the CDR3. CDR3 coding DNA: TGTGCCTGGAGTGGAGGGACAGGGTCGGGGAACACTGAAGCTTTCTTT. This gives the protein CAWSGGTGSGNTEAFF.

The rearrangement uses TRBV7-6 and TRBJ1-4, with 8 positions matching TRBD1. From germline, CDR1 is SGHVS and CDR2 FNYEAQ. The CDR3 extends over 15 amino acids. With 6 bases clipped from V and 6 bases from J, the junction kept 9 bases outside the gene matches. CDR3 region: CASRPGTGIDEKLFF. The CDR3 bases are TGTGCCAGCAGACCAGGGACAGGCATAGATGAAAAACTGTTTTTT.

The rearrangement links TRBV29-1 to TRBJ2-6; 11 nucleotides line up with TRBD1. This CDR3 is 16 amino acids long. The trim removed 7 bases at V and 2 bases at J, leaving 7 bases unmatched. Germline CDR1 and CDR2: SQVTM and ANQGSEA. The CDR3 DNA sequence: TGCAGCGCGACCGGGACAGGGGGAGCTGGGGCCAACGTCCTGACTTTC. Amino acids: CSATGTGGAGANVLTF.

V and J are TRBV6-6 and TRBJ1-2, with D possibly being TRBD1 (5 bases). Trimming pared 7 bases from V and 6 bases from J, leaving 18 bases between. This CDR3 has 14 residues. CDR1 is MNHNY, CDR2 SVGAGI, per germline (reference sequence). The CDR3 sequence: CASNSVGVPDGYTF. Here the CDR3 DNA reads TGTGCCAGCAACTCGGTAGGGGTTCCGGATGGCTACACCTTC.

The CDR3 region is CASSWRGSISFGYTF. CDR3 nucleotides: TGTGCCAGCAGTTGGAGAGGGAGTATTTCTTTTGGCTACACCTTC. The chain employs TRBV28 and TRBJ1-2, with no clear D. The CDR3 spans 15 residues. The germline CDR1 and CDR2 sequences are MDHEN and SYDVKM. V was pared by 4 bases and J by 7 bases, with 19 bases between.

The chain employs TRBV11-2 and TRBJ2-5, with 13 nucleotides matching TRBD2. The V and J ends lost 2 bases and 0 bases, in that order; junction bases with no gene match: 9. In germline, CDR1 is SGHAT, CDR2 FQNNGV. The CDR3 runs 19 residues. CDR3 nucleotides: TGTGCCAGCAGCTTACGTGGTACTAGCGGGAGGGGGTACCAAGAGACCCAGTACTTC. This encodes CASSLRGTSGRGYQETQYF.